The clone carrying this T cell receptor (beta chain) was detected ten times or more. Its antigen is unidentified. This sample was taken from a study of post-analysis software for immune sequencing data. Notes on the study in general: Compared with controls, patients showed significantly lower normalized Chao1 diversity. Among 5 or 6 TRBV segments more frequent in patients than controls were TRBV5-6, TRBV5-1 and TRBV20-1.

This CDR3 is 15 amino acids long. Germline CDR1 and CDR2: MGHRA and YSYEKL. V was clipped by 1 base and J by 0 bases, with 7 bases between them. Unique molecular identifiers had been added to the TCR beta cDNA libraries. One entry per CDR3 protein, called by TCRdb with MiXCR from the PCR reads. The data hold over 300,000 distinct CDR3 sequences, with roughly 38% observed a single time. This chain joins TRBV4-1 and TRBJ2-1; D is possibly TRBD2 (6 bases). Sequenced material: blood. The receptor's source is a girl aged 5-17 years with multiple sclerosis. CDR3 in DNA: TGCGCCAGCAGCCAAGCCGGGAGCTCCTACAATGAGCAGTTCTTC. Protein sequence: CASSQAGSSYNEQFF.